The rows below give T cell receptor beta chains drawn from one sample of a study of regulatory T cells in long-lasting Graves disease. TCRdb used MiXCR to reprocess the multiplex PCR reads, holding one entry per CDR3 protein. This sample has about 540,000 distinct CDR3 sequences, with about 13% found just once. These data were also filed under a second study, of T cells in Graves' hyperthyroidism and ophthalmopathy.

Here the sequenced sample was peripheral blood mononuclear cells (PBMCs), taken at new diagnosis, from a patient treated with antithyroid drugs. The source is a man aged 25-45 years with Graves disease. Both conserved end residues are part of each CDR3. The order of the fields is clone size, J gene, V gene, D gene, CDR3 DNA, CDR3 protein. A D gene is named only where the DNA matches it firmly. The size of a clone is reported for some rows only, either as once, few or many, or as a class for expanded clones.

abundance: few
j_gene: TRBJ2-4
v_gene: TRBV27
d_gene: TRBD2
CDR3nt: TGTGCCAGCAGTTTAGGTGGGACTAGCGGGAGGGGTATGGCCAAAAACATTCAGTACTTC
CDR3aa: CASSLGGTSGRGMAKNIQYF

abundance: many
j_gene: TRBJ2-1
v_gene: TRBV20-1
d_gene: .
CDR3nt: TGCAGTGCTAGAGGAGAGAGGTGGCAGTTCTTC
CDR3aa: CSARGERWQFF

abundance: many
j_gene: TRBJ1-2
v_gene: TRBV27
d_gene: .
CDR3nt: TGTGCCAGCAGTCTAAAAGGAGGGCTGGGGGATGGCTACACCTTC
CDR3aa: CASSLKGGLGDGYTF

abundance: many
j_gene: TRBJ1-1
v_gene: TRBV6-1
d_gene: TRBD1
CDR3nt: TGTGCCAGCAGTGGGGGGGACAGGCGATGGGTAAAGAACACTGAAGCTTTCTTT
CDR3aa: CASSGGDRRWVKNTEAFF

abundance: many
j_gene: TRBJ2-7
v_gene: TRBV20-1
d_gene: .
CDR3nt: TGCAGTGCTCCAAAGGAAGGGCGGTTGGGGGACGAGCAGTACTTC
CDR3aa: CSAPKEGRLGDEQYF

abundance: .
j_gene: TRBJ2-7
v_gene: TRBV24-1
d_gene: .
CDR3nt: TGTGCCACCAGTGGAGGGGGCGAGCAGTACTTC
CDR3aa: CATSGGGEQYF

abundance: .
j_gene: TRBJ2-5
v_gene: TRBV12-3/TRBV12-4
d_gene: TRBD2
CDR3nt: TGTGCCAGCAGGACTAGCGGGAGCGAGACCCAGTACTTC
CDR3aa: CASRTSGSETQYF

abundance: many
j_gene: TRBJ2-7
v_gene: TRBV13
d_gene: TRBD1
CDR3nt: TGTGCCAGCAGCTTCTCCGGGACAGGGACCTACGAGCAGTACTTC
CDR3aa: CASSFSGTGTYEQYF

abundance: many
j_gene: TRBJ1-5
v_gene: TRBV12-3/TRBV12-4
d_gene: .
CDR3nt: TGTGCCAGCAGTGCGGGGTACAGCAATCAGCCCCAGCATTTT
CDR3aa: CASSAGYSNQPQHF

abundance: few
j_gene: TRBJ1-1
v_gene: TRBV19
d_gene: .
CDR3nt: TGTGCCAGTAGTATACGTTGGTCGGAGTTTGGGTACACTGAAGCTTTCTTT
CDR3aa: CASSIRWSEFGYTEAFF

abundance: .
j_gene: TRBJ2-5
v_gene: TRBV6-2/TRBV6-3
d_gene: TRBD2
CDR3nt: TGTGCCAGCAGTTACGGCGGACTAGCGGAGCTAGAGACCCAGTACTTC
CDR3aa: CASSYGGLAELETQYF

abundance: many
j_gene: TRBJ1-2
v_gene: TRBV7-9
d_gene: .
CDR3nt: TGTGCCAGCAGCTTAGATTGGGAGAACTATGGCTACACCTTC
CDR3aa: CASSLDWENYGYTF

abundance: .
j_gene: TRBJ2-2
v_gene: TRBV5-5
d_gene: TRBD2
CDR3nt: TGTGCCAGCACCGGGACTAGCGGGGCGAGGACCGGGGAGCTGTTTTTT
CDR3aa: CASTGTSGARTGELFF